This T cell receptor (beta chain) was sequenced for a study of blood T cell repertoires in COVID-19. Generated by immunoSEQ multiplex PCR, the TCRdb table keeps only in-frame clones and is missing some. The repertoire holds 250,000 to 350,000 clones, approximately 86% seen once, with around 10% in the top ten. CDR3 size: 16 residues. V was clipped by 3 bases and J by 4 bases; unmatched bases: 9. CDR1 is LGHDT and CDR2 is YNNKEL in the germline V gene (reference sequence). This clonotype was sampled from a woman under 30 who had recovered from COVID-19. Sequenced material: PBMCs or T cells enriched from blood (not recorded which). V is TRBV3-1 (or the pseudogene TRBV3-2) and J is TRBJ1-2; 9 nucleotides align to TRBD1. This CDR3 is CASSHSTWDRAYGYTF. CDR3 DNA sequence: TGTGCCAGCAGCCATTCAACGTGGGACAGGGCCTATGGCTACACCTTC.